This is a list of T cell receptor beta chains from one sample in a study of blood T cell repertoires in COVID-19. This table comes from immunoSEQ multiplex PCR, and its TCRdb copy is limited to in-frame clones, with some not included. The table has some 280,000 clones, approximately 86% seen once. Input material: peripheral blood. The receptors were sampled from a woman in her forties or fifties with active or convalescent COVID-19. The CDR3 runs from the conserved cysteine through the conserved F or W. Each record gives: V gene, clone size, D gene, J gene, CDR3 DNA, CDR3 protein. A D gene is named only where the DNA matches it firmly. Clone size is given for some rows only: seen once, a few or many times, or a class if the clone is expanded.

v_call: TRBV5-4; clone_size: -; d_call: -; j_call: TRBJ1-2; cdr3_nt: TGTGCCAGCAGCTTGGGGGGGACCGGGACATATTCCGGCTACACCTTC; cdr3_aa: CASSLGGTGTYSGYTF
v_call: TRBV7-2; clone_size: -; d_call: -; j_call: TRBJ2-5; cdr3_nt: TGTGCCAGCAGCTCAGGAGGCGGCGGAGGGTACCAAGAGACCCAGTACTTC; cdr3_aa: CASSSGGGGGYQETQYF
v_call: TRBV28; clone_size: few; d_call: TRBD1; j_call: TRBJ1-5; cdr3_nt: TGTGCCAGCAGTGGGACAGGAGGTCATCAGCCCCAGCATTTT; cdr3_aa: CASSGTGGHQPQHF
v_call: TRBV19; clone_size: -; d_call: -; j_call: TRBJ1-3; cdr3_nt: TGTGCCAGTAGTCTGTCCTCCTCCGGAAACACCATATATTTT; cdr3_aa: CASSLSSSGNTIYF
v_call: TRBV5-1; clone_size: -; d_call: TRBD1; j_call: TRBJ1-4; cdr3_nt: TGCGCCAGCAGCTTGGGGACAGGGTCTAATGAAAAACTGTTTTTT; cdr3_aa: CASSLGTGSNEKLFF
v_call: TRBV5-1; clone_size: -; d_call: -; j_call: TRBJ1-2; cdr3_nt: TGCGCCAGCGGGGAGGGCGCGGGGAACTATGGCTACACCTTC; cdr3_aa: CASGEGAGNYGYTF
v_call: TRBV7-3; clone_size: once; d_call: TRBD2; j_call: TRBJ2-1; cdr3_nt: TGTGCCAGCAGCCAAAACCCTCAAACGGGAGGGTTCGGTGAGCAGTTCTTC; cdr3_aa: CASSQNPQTGGFGEQFF
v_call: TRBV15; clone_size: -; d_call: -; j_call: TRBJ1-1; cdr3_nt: TGTGCCACCAGCAGAGATCGGAACACTGAAGCTTTCTTT; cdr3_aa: CATSRDRNTEAFF
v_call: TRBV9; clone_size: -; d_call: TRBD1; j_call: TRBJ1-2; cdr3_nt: TGTGCCAGCAGCCTCACAGGGGGCTATGGCTACACCTTC; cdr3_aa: CASSLTGGYGYTF
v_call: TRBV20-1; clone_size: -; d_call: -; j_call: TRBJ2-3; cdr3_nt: TGCAGTGCTAGTTCCAGGGTCACAGATACGCAGTATTTT; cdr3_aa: CSASSRVTDTQYF
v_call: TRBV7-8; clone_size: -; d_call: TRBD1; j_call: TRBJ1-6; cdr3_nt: TGTGCCAGCACCGAGACAGGGGCTAGTTCACCCCTCCACTTT; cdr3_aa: CASTETGASSPLHF
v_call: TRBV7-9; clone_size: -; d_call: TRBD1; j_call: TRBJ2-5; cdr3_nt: TGTGCCAGCAGCCTAATGACAGGGGAAGAGACCCAGTACTTC; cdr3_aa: CASSLMTGEETQYF
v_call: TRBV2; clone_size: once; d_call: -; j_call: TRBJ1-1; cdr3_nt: TGTGCCAGCAGGACAGCGCTGAATGAAGCTTTCTTT; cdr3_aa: CASRTALNEAFF
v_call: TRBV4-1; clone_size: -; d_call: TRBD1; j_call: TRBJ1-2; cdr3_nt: TGCGCCAGCAGCCAGGCCCCGGGACAGGCGCCTCTGGACTATGGCTACACCTTC; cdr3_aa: CASSQAPGQAPLDYGYTF
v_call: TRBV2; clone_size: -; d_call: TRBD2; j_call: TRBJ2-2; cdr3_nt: TGTGCCAGCAGTGGGACTAGCGGGAGCGCCGGGGAGCTGTTTTTT; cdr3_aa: CASSGTSGSAGELFF
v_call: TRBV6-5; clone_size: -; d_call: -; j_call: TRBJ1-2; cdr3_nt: TGTGCCAGCAGTTACTCGATGTCAGGCGACTATGGCTACACCTTC; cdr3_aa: CASSYSMSGDYGYTF
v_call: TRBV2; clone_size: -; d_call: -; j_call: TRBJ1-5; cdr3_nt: TGTGCCAGCCAGCCAGGGTATAGCAATCAGCCCCAGCATTTT; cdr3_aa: CASQPGYSNQPQHF
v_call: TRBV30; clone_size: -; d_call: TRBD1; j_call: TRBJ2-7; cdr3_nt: TGTGCCTGGAGCTCAGGGGGCTTGGAGCAGTACTTC; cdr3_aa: CAWSSGGLEQYF
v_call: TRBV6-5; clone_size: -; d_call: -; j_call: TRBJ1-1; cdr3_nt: TGTGCCAGCTCGGAGGTTCCGAACACTGAAGCTTTCTTT; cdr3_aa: CASSEVPNTEAFF
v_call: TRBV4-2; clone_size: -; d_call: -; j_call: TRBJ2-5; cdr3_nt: TGTGCCAGCAGCCAAGGAGTTAGCCCCCGTTCCAGTCAGGAGACCCAGTACTTC; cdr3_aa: CASSQGVSPRSSQETQYF
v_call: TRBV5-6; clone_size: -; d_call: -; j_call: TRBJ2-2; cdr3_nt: TGTGCCAGCAGCTTGGCGTCGGGGAGTTGGACCGGGGAGCTGTTTTTT; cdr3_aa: CASSLASGSWTGELFF
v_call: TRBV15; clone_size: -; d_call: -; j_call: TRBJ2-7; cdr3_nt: TGTGCCACCAGCGCCGAAGTGGGCAGGGTCCACGAGCAGTACTTC; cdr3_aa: CATSAEVGRVHEQYF
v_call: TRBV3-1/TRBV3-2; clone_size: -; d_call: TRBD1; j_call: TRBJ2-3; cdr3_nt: TGTGCCAGCAGCCAAGAAGGGACAGGGGGCGTAGATACGCAGTATTTT; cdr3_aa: CASSQEGTGGVDTQYF
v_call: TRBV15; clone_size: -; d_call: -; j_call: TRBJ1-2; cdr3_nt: TGTGCCACCAGCAGAGACAGGGCCCCCCATTCTAACTATGGCTACACCTTC; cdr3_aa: CATSRDRAPHSNYGYTF
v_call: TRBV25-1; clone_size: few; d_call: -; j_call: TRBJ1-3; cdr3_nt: TGTGCCAGCAGTGACTCCAGGGCTGGAAACACCATATATTTT; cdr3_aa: CASSDSRAGNTIYF
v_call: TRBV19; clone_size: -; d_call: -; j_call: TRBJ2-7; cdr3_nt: TGTGCCAGTAAACAGGTAACCTACGAGCAGTACTTC; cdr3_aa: CASKQVTYEQYF
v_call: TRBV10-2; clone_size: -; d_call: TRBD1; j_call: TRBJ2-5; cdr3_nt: TGCGCCAGCAGTGAGCCTTCAGGGGGCCAAGAGACCCAGTACTTC; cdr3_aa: CASSEPSGGQETQYF
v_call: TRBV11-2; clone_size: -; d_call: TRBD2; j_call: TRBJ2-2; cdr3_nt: TGTGCCAGCAGACCCGGGGGGTGGGAGAAAAACACCGGGGAGCTGTTTTTT; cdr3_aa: CASRPGGWEKNTGELFF
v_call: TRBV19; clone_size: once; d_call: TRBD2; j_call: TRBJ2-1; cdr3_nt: TGTGCCAGTAGTATCACTAGCGGGTCCTCCTACAATGAGCAGTTCTTC; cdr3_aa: CASSITSGSSYNEQFF
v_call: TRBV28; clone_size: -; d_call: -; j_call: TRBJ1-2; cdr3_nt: TGTGCCAGCAGTTCTCATTACAGGACCTACTATGGCTACACCTTC; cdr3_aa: CASSSHYRTYYGYTF
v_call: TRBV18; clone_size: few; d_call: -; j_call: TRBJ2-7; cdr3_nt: TGTGCCAGCTCGGCCCCGTCGGGCTACGAGCAGTACTTC; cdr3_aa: CASSAPSGYEQYF
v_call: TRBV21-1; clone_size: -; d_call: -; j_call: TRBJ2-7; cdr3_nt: TGTGCCAGCAGCAAAGTTAGGAGCTCCTACGAGCAGTACTTC; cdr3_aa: CASSKVRSSYEQYF
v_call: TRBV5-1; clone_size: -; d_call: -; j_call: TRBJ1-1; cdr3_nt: TGCGCCAGCAGCTTGTTTGACAGTACGAACACTGAAGCTTTCTTT; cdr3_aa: CASSLFDSTNTEAFF
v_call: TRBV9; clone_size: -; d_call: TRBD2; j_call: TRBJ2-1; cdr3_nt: TGTGCCAGCAGCGTAGGGGCACTAGCGCTCCGCTTTGGGGAGCAGTTCTTC; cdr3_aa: CASSVGALALRFGEQFF
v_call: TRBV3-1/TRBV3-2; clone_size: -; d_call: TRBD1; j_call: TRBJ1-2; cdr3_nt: TGTGCCAGCAGCCTAAAGACAGGGGAGAACTATGGCTACACCTTC; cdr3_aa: CASSLKTGENYGYTF
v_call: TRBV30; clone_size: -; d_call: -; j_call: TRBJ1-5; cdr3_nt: TGTGCCTGGAGTGTCTCGGGGGTTCAGCCCCAGCATTTT; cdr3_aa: CAWSVSGVQPQHF
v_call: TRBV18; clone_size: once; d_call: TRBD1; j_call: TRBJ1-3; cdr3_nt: TGTGCCAGCTCTCCCGTCGCGGGACAGGGAAACACCATATATTTT; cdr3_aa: CASSPVAGQGNTIYF
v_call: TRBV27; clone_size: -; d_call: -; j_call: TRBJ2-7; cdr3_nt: TGTGCCAGCAGTTTCATCGCGCTCGCGGGGGAGCAGTACTTC; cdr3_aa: CASSFIALAGEQYF